The 10 T cell receptor beta chains below come from one sample, sequenced in a study of cytotoxic CD8 clonotypes in ibrutinib-treated CLL. The repertoire was sequenced with immunoSEQ multiplex PCR; TCRdb's copy has only in-frame clones and lacks some. The sample lists roughly 52,000 clones, more than 45% occurring once. The sequencing used PBMCs, collected after 12 months of ibrutinib treatment. The receptor source for this set is a human donor with chronic lymphocytic leukemia.

This sequence joins TRBV15 and TRBJ2-2; 8 positions agree with TRBD1. The CDR3 spans 18 residues. Looked up from germline, CDR1 is LNHNV and CDR2 is YYDKDF (reference sequence). Trimming cost V 4 bases and J 7 bases; bases outside gene matches: 17. The CDR3 DNA reads TGTGCCACCAGCATACAGCCTAGCCCAGGGGGCGCGGTCGGGGAGCTGTTTTTT. Protein: CATSIQPSPGGAVGELFF.

The table lists this clone with a few counts. Here the CDR3 DNA reads TGCAGCGTTGAAGACACCGGTCAGCCCCAGCATTTT. Translation: CSVEDTGQPQHF. The chain joins TRBV29-1 to TRBJ1-5; D gene ambiguous. Germline lookup yields CDR1 SQVTM and CDR2 ANQGSEA. Between the trimmed V and J ends, which lost 0 bases and 6 bases, there was a span of 6 bases. CDR3 length: 12 amino acids.

This chain uses TRBV29-1 with TRBJ1-2; no reliable D call. This CDR3 region has 13 residues. In germline, CDR1 is SQVTM, CDR2 ANQGSEA. The V end lost 6 bases, the J end lost 0 bases, and 11 bases lay between the germline ends. The CDR3: CSVPSPANYGYTF. CDR3 nucleotides: TGCAGCGTACCTTCTCCCGCTAACTATGGCTACACCTTC.

This clone was detected only a few times. The rearrangement uses TRBV7-3 and TRBJ2-2; tentative D call: TRBD2 (6 bases). The germline CDR1 and CDR2 sequences are SGHTA and FQGTGA. With 3 bases removed from V and 1 base from J, the gap between germline ends came to 6 bases. The CDR3 is made up of 14 amino acids. CDR3 region: CASSFSGNTGELFF. The CDR3 nucleotides are TGTGCCAGCAGCTTTAGCGGGAACACCGGGGAGCTGTTTTTT. Using reference TRBV7-3 and TRBJ2-2 for the parts outside the CDR3, the full variable domain is GAGVSQTPSNKVTEKGKYVELRCDPISGHTALYWYRQSLGQGPEFLIYFQGTGAADDSGLPNDRFFAVRPEGSVSTLKIQRTERGDSAVYLCASSFSGNTGELFFGEGSRLTVL.

This clone was counted at least ten times. The chain has TRBV5-6 and TRBJ2-5, with 10 bases matching TRBD2. V shed 3 bases, J shed 4 bases, and the junction held 3 bases outside the gene matches. CDR1 is SGHDT, CDR2 YYEEEE, per germline. This CDR3 is built from 14 residues. CDR3 nucleotide sequence: TGTGCCAGCAGCTGGCTAGCGGGAGCAGAGACCCAGTACTTC. It yields the protein CASSWLAGAETQYF.

This chain links TRBV6-6 with TRBJ2-2, with 12 bases aligning to TRBD2. The CDR3 consists of 14 residues. Germline V CDR1 and CDR2: MNHNY, SVGAGI (reference sequence). The ends lost 4 bases at V and 8 bases at J; junction bases unmatched: 2. The CDR3 loop is CASSSTSGSGELFF. DNA of the CDR3: TGTGCCAGCAGTTCGACTAGCGGGAGTGGGGAGCTGTTTTTT.

The chain links TRBV9 to TRBJ1-2, with D uncertain. Germline V gives CDR1 SGDLS, CDR2 YYNGEE. Trimming cost V 2 bases and J 1 base, with 12 bases left between them. This CDR3 is built from 15 residues. The CDR3 is CASSVSVGSNYGYTF. The CDR3 nucleotides read TGTGCCAGCAGCGTTTCGGTGGGCAGTAACTATGGCTACACCTTC.

In its sample, this clone was seen once. The CDR3 is CASSGPDRADYGYTF. DNA for the CDR3: TGTGCCAGCAGTGGACCGGACAGGGCAGACTATGGCTACACCTTC. The chain has TRBV6-1 and TRBJ1-2, with 8 nucleotides matching TRBD1. Germline CDR1 and CDR2: MNHNS and SASEGT. The CDR3 contains 15 residues. With V trimmed by 4 bases and J by 3 bases, 7 bases remained unmatched.

The chain employs TRBV5-4 and TRBJ2-7, with D perhaps given as TRBD1 or TRBD2 (5 bases each). Germline values: CDR1 SGHNT, CDR2 YYREEE (reference sequence). This CDR3 spans 13 amino acids. The V end lost 3 bases, the J end lost 3 bases, and 10 bases lay between the germline ends. In DNA form, the CDR3 reads TGTGCCAGCAGCTACCGGGACGGCTACGAGCAGTACTTC. Residues: CASSYRDGYEQYF.

This clone was observed a handful of times. This chain uses TRBV18 with TRBJ2-1, with D hard to call. Trimming left V 2 bases short and J 0 bases short, with 5 bases between. Germline assignment: CDR1 KGHSH and CDR2 LQKENI. The CDR3 consists of 14 residues. As DNA, the CDR3 is TGTGCCAGCTCACCAAGTAGCTCCTACAATGAGCAGTTCTTC. Amino acids: CASSPSSSYNEQFF. The complete variable domain, with remaining parts taken from reference TRBV18 and TRBJ2-1, reads NAGVMQNPRHLVRRRGQEARLRCSPMKGHSHVYWYRQLPEEGLKFMVYLQKENIIDESGMPKERFSAEFPKEGPSILRIQQVVRGDSAAYFCASSPSSSYNEQFFGPGTRLTVL.